The 18 T cell receptor beta chains below were found in one sample sequenced in a study of blood T cells in healthy people across ages. Combining a sample-barcoded 5' primer with a J-beta primer mix, a second PCR ran for about 7 to 12 cycles. TCRdb ran MiXCR on the 5' RACE reads and lists one entry per CDR3 protein. The table lists about 1,400,000 distinct CDR3 sequences, 42% of them singletons. What was sequenced was blood. The receptors were sampled from a woman under 30 in good health.

This rearrangement joins TRBV4-3 to TRBJ2-3; 14 bases fit TRBD2. Germline CDR1 is LGHNA and CDR2 is YSLEER. The CDR3 loop spans 18 amino acids. The ends lost 1 base at V and 5 bases at J; junction bases unmatched: 8. CDR3 protein: CASSQALQGLAGVDTQYF. The CDR3 region has the DNA TGCGCCAGCAGCCAAGCCCTACAGGGACTAGCGGGAGTAGATACGCAGTATTTT.

This clonotype was found a few times. The rearrangement links TRBV27 to TRBJ1-2; perhaps TRBD1 as D (5 bases). Per the germline V gene, CDR1 is MNHEY and CDR2 is SMNVEV (reference sequence). V was pared by 4 bases and J by 6 bases, with 6 bases between. CDR3 length: 11 amino acids. The CDR3 loop reads CASSSGNGYTF. The CDR3 DNA is TGTGCCAGCAGTTCAGGGAATGGCTACACCTTC.

The chain combines TRBV6-1 with TRBJ2-7; 8 positions agree with TRBD1. Germline trimming cut 5 bases from V and 0 bases from J; bases unmatched to any gene: 6. The germline CDR1 and CDR2 sequences are MNHNS and SASEGT. The CDR3 has 15 amino acids. In DNA form, the CDR3 reads TGTGCCAGCAGTAACGACAGGGGAAGCTCCTACGAGCAGTACTTC. It is translated as CASSNDRGSSYEQYF.

The chain joins TRBV20-1 to TRBJ2-7; D is possibly TRBD2 (6 bases). This CDR3 spans 11 amino acids. Germline V gene sequence: CDR1 DFQATT, CDR2 SNEGSKA (reference sequence). The germline V and J ends were trimmed by 7 bases and 4 bases, with 11 bases remaining between them. In DNA, the CDR3 is TGCAGTGTACCACGGGGGTACGAGCAGTACTTC. As protein: CSVPRGYEQYF.

The rearrangement joins TRBV6-1 to TRBJ2-7; a possible D gene is TRBD2 (5 bases). This CDR3 comprises 12 residues. The V gene's germline CDR1 is MNHNS and CDR2 SASEGT. V lost 8 bases and J lost 3, with 11 bases in between. The CDR3 nucleotides read TGTGCCAGCGGAGGCGAAGGCTACGAGCAGTACTTC. Translation gives CASGGEGYEQYF.

This chain uses TRBV9 with TRBJ2-7; 7 nucleotides align to TRBD1. With V trimmed by 3 bases and J by 0 bases, 6 bases remained unmatched. The germline CDR1 and CDR2 sequences are SGDLS and YYNGEE. This CDR3 has 15 residues. Written as DNA, the CDR3 is TGTGCCAGCAGCGGTCCGGGACAGAGCTCCTACGAGCAGTACTTC. This gives the protein CASSGPGQSSYEQYF.

The chain links TRBV12-3 or TRBV12-4 to TRBJ2-1; D is possibly TRBD1 (6 bases). V lost 6 bases, J lost 8 bases, and 14 bases lay in between. The CDR3 totals 13 residues. In DNA form, the CDR3 reads TGTGCCAGCAGACTGACAGGTCTTGATGAGCAGTTCTTC. This codes for CASRLTGLDEQFF.

The sample holds a few counts of this clonotype. For the CDR3, the DNA is TGTGCCAGCAGTTATACTAGCGGGGGGGGTGAGCAGTTCTTC. It encodes CASSYTSGGGEQFF. This chain connects TRBV6-5 to TRBJ2-1; 13 positions agree with TRBD2. Germline CDR1 is MNHEY and CDR2 is SVGAGI. V lost 3 bases, J lost 9 bases, and 2 bases stayed unmatched. The length of the CDR3 is 14 residues.

As to this clonotype: One base away lies a much larger clone, so this may be a sequencing read error. The rearrangement links TRBV5-1 to TRBJ1-4, with 10 positions matching TRBD1. The CDR3 length is 15 residues. Germline V CDR1 and CDR2: SGHRS, YFSETQ. V shed 2 bases, J shed 8 bases, and the junction held 6 bases outside the gene matches. CDR3 protein: CASSFDRGHKEKLFF. The DNA of the CDR3 is TGCGCCAGCAGCTTCGACAGGGGGCATAAAGAAAAACTGTTTTTT.

Concerning this clonotype: Given a much more abundant clone one base away, this may be a read error. The gene calls are TRBV27 and TRBJ1-1; D is uncertain. With 2 bases removed from V and 1 base from J, the gap between germline ends came to 5 bases. CDR1 is MNHEY, CDR2 SMNVEV, per germline (reference sequence). The CDR3 has 13 residues. CDR3 DNA sequence: TGTGCCAGCAGTTTAATGCCGAACACTGAAGCTTTCTTT. Translating it yields CASSLMPNTEAFF.

V is TRBV6-2 or TRBV6-3 and J is TRBJ2-7; D may be TRBD1 or TRBD2 (5 bases each). The CDR3 covers 12 residues. The germline gives CDR1 MNHEY, CDR2 SVGEGT. Trimming stripped 2 bases from V and 6 bases from J, with 8 bases between. In nucleotides, the CDR3 is TGTGCCAGCAGTTACGGGGGTGGCGAGCAGTACTTC. Protein: CASSYGGGEQYF.

The chain couples TRBV5-1 to TRBJ2-6; 7 bases agree with TRBD2. The trim removed 2 bases at V and 3 bases at J, leaving 2 bases unmatched. This CDR3 is built from 15 residues. Germline V lookup: CDR1 SGHRS, CDR2 YFSETQ. The CDR3 nucleotides read TGCGCCAGCAGCTTAACGGGGGGTGGGGCCAACGTCCTGACTTTC. Translating gives CASSLTGGGANVLTF. Looking up the rest from reference TRBV5-1 and TRBJ2-6 gives the full variable domain: KAGVTQTPRYLIKTRGQQVTLSCSPISGHRSVSWYQQTPGQGLQFLFEYFSETQRNKGNFPGRFSGRQFSNSRSEMNVSTLELGDSALYLCASSLTGGGANVLTFGAGSRLTVL.

Comment on this clonotype: A single base separates this from a much larger clone, so it may be a read error. The chain uses TRBV4-1 and TRBJ1-2, with TRBD1 as a possible D gene (5 bases). Looked up from germline, CDR1 is MGHRA and CDR2 is YSYEKL. The CDR3 is 14 amino acids. Deletions cut 0 bases from V and 5 bases from J, with 10 bases between. The CDR3 region is CASSQDRGIYGYTF. CDR3 nucleotides: TGCGCCAGCAGCCAAGATCGGGGCATTTATGGCTACACCTTC.

This rearrangement joins TRBV13 to TRBJ2-3, with 15 bases lining up with TRBD2. The CDR3 sequence is 20 residues long. Trimming at V came to 5 bases and at J to 0 bases, leaving 12 bases not matched to a gene. The germline V gene has CDR1 PRHDT and CDR2 FYEKMQ (reference sequence). The CDR3 bases are TGTGCCAGCAGCCCCCTGGGGACTAGCGGGGGGCCCTCTAGCACAGATACGCAGTATTTT. Translated, it gives CASSPLGTSGGPSSTDTQYF.

V usage is TRBV27 and J usage is TRBJ2-1; 13 bases agree with TRBD2. CDR1 is MNHEY and CDR2 is SMNVEV in the germline V gene (reference sequence). Unmatched junction bases numbered 8, after V lost 5 bases and J lost 7 bases. This CDR3 spans 16 amino acids. The CDR3 DNA follows: TGTGCCAGCAGTCCGGGCCGGACTAGCGGGGGTAATGAGCAGTTCTTC. This gives the protein CASSPGRTSGGNEQFF.

This clonotype was seen once. V gene TRBV28 combines with J gene TRBJ2-7, with 10 bases that match TRBD1. The V gene's germline CDR1 is MDHEN and CDR2 SYDVKM. With 8 bases clipped from V and 5 bases from J, the junction kept 9 bases outside the gene matches. The CDR3 spans 14 residues. CDR3 amino acids: CASLQGTGAHEQYF. CDR3 sequence (DNA): TGTGCCAGCCTCCAGGGGACAGGGGCCCACGAGCAGTACTTC.

This clonotype was observed a few times. The chain has TRBV12-3 or TRBV12-4 and TRBJ1-3; no clear D gene. Deletions cut 7 bases from V and 4 bases from J, with 11 bases between. This CDR3 region has 13 residues. Here the CDR3 reads CASTQTAGNTIYF. Written as DNA, the CDR3 is TGTGCCAGCACTCAAACGGCCGGAAACACCATATATTTT.

The chain has TRBV12-3 or TRBV12-4 and TRBJ2-1, with TRBD2 identical over 9 bases. The J call may be mistaken, given a closer DNA end match to TRBJ2-7. There are 16 residues in the CDR3. The CDR3: CASSERLGLAYNEQYF. In nucleotides, the CDR3 is TGTGCCAGCAGTGAACGACTGGGACTAGCCTACAATGAGCAGTACTTC.